This section outlines one T cell receptor (beta chain) sequence together with its context. This sample was taken from a study of T cell repertoires in cytomegalovirus infection. There are 14 residues in the CDR3. Trimming took 5 bases from V and 0 from J, leaving 10 bases between them. Germline V gene data show CDR1 as MDHEN and CDR2 as SYDVKM. TCRdb re-called the reads through MiXCR, storing one row per CDR3 protein. The data show some 170,000 distinct CDR3 sequences, approximately 18% seen once. The material sequenced was CD8+ T cells from PBMCs. The rearrangement joins TRBV28 to TRBJ2-5; D uncertain. The clonotype originates from a human donor in good health (CMV status not recorded). Some clones in this sample may be carry-over from other donors' samples. The CDR3 bases are TGTGCCAGCAGTGCGAACGGGTACCAAGAGACCCAGTACTTC. Amino acids: CASSANGYQETQYF.